This TCR beta chain emerged from a study of blood T cell repertoires in COVID-19. Study context: Sites across the United States, Italy and Spain contributed samples from acute and convalescent COVID-19.

Trimming removed 7 bases from V and 1 base from J, with 13 bases in between. CDR3 length equals 13 residues. The germline gives CDR1 GTSNPN, CDR2 SVGIG (reference sequence). Using immunoSEQ multiplex PCR, the repertoire was profiled, and TCRdb retains in-frame clones only, with some absent. The profile shows fewer than 650,000 clones, about 88% of them singletons. This sequence originates from a woman between 50 and 59 years old with COVID-19, enrolled during active disease. This chain links TRBV30 with TRBJ1-1; D unclear. Sequenced input: peripheral blood. CDR3 coding DNA: TGTGCCTCAGACCCTGGAGGGAACACTGAAGCTTTCTTT. As protein: CASDPGGNTEAFF.